This T cell receptor (beta chain) stems from a study of PD-1 blockade in classical Hodgkin lymphoma. Time point noted: newly diagnosed, previously untreated cHL patient sample. The germline V gene has CDR1 SNHLY and CDR2 FYNNEI. V was cut by 7 bases and J by 0 bases, with 10 bases left in between. The CDR3 loop spans 14 amino acids. The assay was immunoSEQ multiplex PCR, and TCRdb's table has in-frame clones only and misses some. The repertoire includes thousands of clones, around 79% of them detected once, and roughly 8.1% sits in the top ten. The source of this sequence is a human donor with classical Hodgkin lymphoma. The chain carries TRBV2 and TRBJ2-1; D uncertain. The sample comprised peripheral blood mononuclear cells (PBMCs). CDR3 loop: CASKIYSSYNEQFF. In nucleotides, the CDR3 is TGTGCCAGCAAGATCTACTCCTCCTACAATGAGCAGTTCTTC.